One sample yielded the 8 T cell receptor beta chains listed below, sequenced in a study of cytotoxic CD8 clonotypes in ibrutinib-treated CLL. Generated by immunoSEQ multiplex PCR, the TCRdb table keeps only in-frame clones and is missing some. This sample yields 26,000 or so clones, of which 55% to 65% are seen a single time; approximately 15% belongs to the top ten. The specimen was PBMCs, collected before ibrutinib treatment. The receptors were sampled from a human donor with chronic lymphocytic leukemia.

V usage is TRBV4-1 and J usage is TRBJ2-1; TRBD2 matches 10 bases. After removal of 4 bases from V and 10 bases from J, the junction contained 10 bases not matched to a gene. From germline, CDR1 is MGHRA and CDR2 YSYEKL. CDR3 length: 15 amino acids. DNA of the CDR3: TGCGCCAGCAGCCCTCAGCGGGGGGGCAGTGTGGAGCAGTTCTTC. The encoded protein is CASSPQRGGSVEQFF.

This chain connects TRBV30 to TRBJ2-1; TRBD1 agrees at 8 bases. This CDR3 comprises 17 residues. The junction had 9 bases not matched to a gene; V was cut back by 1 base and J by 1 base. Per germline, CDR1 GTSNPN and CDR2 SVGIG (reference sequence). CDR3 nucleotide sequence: TGTGCCTGGAGTGACAAGGACAGGGTAATTTCCTACAATGAGCAGTTCTTC. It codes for CAWSDKDRVISYNEQFF.

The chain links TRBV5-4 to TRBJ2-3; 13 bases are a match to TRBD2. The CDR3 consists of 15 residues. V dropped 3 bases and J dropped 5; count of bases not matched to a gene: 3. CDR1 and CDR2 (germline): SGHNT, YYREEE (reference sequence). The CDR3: CASSWTSGSVDTQYF. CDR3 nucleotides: TGTGCCAGCAGCTGGACTAGCGGGAGTGTAGATACGCAGTATTTT.

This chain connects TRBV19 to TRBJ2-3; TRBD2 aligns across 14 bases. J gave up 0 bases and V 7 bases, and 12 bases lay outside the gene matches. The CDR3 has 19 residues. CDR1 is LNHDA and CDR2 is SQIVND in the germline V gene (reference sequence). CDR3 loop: CASKRRGLAGAGSTDTQYF. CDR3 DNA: TGTGCCAGTAAGAGGAGGGGACTAGCGGGGGCTGGTAGCACAGATACGCAGTATTTT.

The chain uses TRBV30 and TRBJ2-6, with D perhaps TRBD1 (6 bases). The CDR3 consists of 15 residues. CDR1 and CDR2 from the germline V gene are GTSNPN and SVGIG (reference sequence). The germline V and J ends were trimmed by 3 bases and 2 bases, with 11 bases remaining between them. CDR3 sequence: CAWRYRDPGANVLTF. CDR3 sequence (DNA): TGTGCCTGGAGGTACAGGGACCCTGGGGCCAACGTCCTGACTTTC.

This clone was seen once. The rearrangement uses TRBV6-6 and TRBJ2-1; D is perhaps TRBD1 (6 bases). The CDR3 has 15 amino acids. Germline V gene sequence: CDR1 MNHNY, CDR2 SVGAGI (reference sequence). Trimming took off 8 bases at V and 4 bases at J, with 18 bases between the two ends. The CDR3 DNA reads TGTGCCAGCGATCCCGGGACAAGGGGGTACAATGAGCAGTTCTTC. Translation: CASDPGTRGYNEQFF.

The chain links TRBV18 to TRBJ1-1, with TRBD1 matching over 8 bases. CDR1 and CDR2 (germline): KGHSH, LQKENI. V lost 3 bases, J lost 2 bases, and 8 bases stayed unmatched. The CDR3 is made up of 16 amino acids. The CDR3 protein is CASSPQGARANTEAFF. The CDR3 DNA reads TGTGCCAGCTCACCCCAGGGGGCGCGAGCCAACACTGAAGCTTTCTTT.

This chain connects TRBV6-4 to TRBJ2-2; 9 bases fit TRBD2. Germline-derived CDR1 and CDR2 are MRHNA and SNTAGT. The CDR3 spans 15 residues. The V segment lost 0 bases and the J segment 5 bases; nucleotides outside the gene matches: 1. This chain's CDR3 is CASSDSSGGTGELFF. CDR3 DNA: TGTGCCAGCAGTGACTCTAGCGGGGGAACCGGGGAGCTGTTTTTT.